Below, 9 T cell receptor beta chains from the same sample are listed, as sequenced in a study of cytomegalovirus exposure and HLA in healthy donors. 13 Jbeta primers and 60 Vbeta primers were used for the PCR. The table came from immunoSEQ multiplex PCR; TCRdb's copy has only in-frame clones and leaves some out. The profile shows about 170,000 clones, about three quarters of them singletons. The sample was PBMCs. The receptors come from a female donor in good health and CMV-seronegative.

This clone was seen only a few times. This rearrangement joins TRBV28 to TRBJ1-5, with D perhaps TRBD1 (5 bases). CDR1 and CDR2 from the germline V gene are MDHEN and SYDVKM. V dropped 5 bases and J dropped 9 bases, with 23 bases sitting between them. This CDR3 comprises 16 residues. The CDR3, as DNA: TGTGCCAGCAGTAGTATCCAGACGAGTCGGGGGGGGCCCCAGCATTTT. It codes for CASSSIQTSRGGPQHF.

The chain combines TRBV5-1 with TRBJ2-2, with 12 bases fitting TRBD2. The CDR3 covers 15 residues. Germline values: CDR1 SGHRS, CDR2 YFSETQ. V shed 9 bases, J shed 5 bases, and the junction held 8 bases outside the gene matches. The CDR3 loop reads CATKTGLAGTGELFF. For the CDR3, the DNA is TGCGCCACCAAAACGGGACTAGCGGGTACCGGGGAGCTGTTTTTT.

This chain connects TRBV7-2 to TRBJ2-2; 8 bases line up with TRBD1. Per germline, CDR1 SGHTA and CDR2 FQGNSA. This CDR3 has 16 amino acids. V trimming: 4 bases; J trimming: 7 bases; junction bases outside the gene matches: 11. The CDR3 nucleotides are TGTGCCAGCAGCTACGAGCCAGGGGGCCGGGGCGGGGAGCTGTTTTTT. Protein: CASSYEPGGRGGELFF.

Here the CDR3 reads CASSFAGTGGHEQYF. Written as DNA, the CDR3 is TGTGCCAGCAGTTTTGCCGGGACAGGGGGCCACGAGCAGTACTTC. V is TRBV7-9 and J is TRBJ2-7, with 12 nucleotides matching TRBD1. The CDR3 has 15 residues. The germline gives CDR1 SEHNR, CDR2 FQNEAQ (reference sequence). Trimming cost V 6 bases and J 5 bases; bases outside gene matches: 8.

This clone was observed once. The chain joins TRBV7-2 to TRBJ1-2; weak D call: TRBD1 (6 bases). The V gene's germline CDR1 is SGHTA and CDR2 FQGNSA. The CDR3 sequence is 15 residues long. V lost 1 base and J 2 bases, leaving 11 bases between the germline ends. CDR3 region: CASSLVGTTNYGYTF. CDR3 in DNA: TGTGCCAGCAGCTTAGTAGGGACAACGAACTATGGCTACACCTTC. Drawing the rest from reference TRBV7-2 and TRBJ1-2, the complete variable domain is GAGVSQSPSNKVTEKGKDVELRCDPISGHTALYWYRQSLGQGLEFLIYFQGNSAPDKSGLPSDRFSAERTGGSVSTLTIQRTQQEDSAVYLCASSLVGTTNYGYTFGSGTRLTVV.

The chain is built from TRBV6-5 and TRBJ2-6; D not resolved. Germline assignment: CDR1 MNHEY and CDR2 SVGAGI. The CDR3 has 15 amino acids. V was pared by 6 bases and J by 1 base, with 10 bases between. The CDR3: CASSSLSSGANVLTF. The CDR3 DNA follows: TGTGCCAGCAGCTCCCTTAGTTCTGGGGCCAACGTCCTGACTTTC.

The rearrangement uses TRBV21-1 and TRBJ1-1; the D call TRBD1 from the table was never checked on the DNA. TRBV21-1 has pseudogene status. This CDR3 has 16 residues. The CDR3 DNA reads as TGTGCCAGCAGCAAAGTCCTTGACAGGGTGGGCACTGAAGCTTTCTTT. Translation gives CASSKVLDRVGTEAFF.

The sample holds a few counts of this clone. V gene TRBV4-3 combines with J gene TRBJ2-3; TRBD2 might be the D (5 bases). V lost 0 bases and J 8 bases, leaving 15 bases between the germline ends. The CDR3 runs to 15 residues. Germline CDR1 and CDR2: LGHNA and YSLEER. In nucleotides, the CDR3 is TGCGCCAGCAGCCAAGATGGAGGATCTGGGGTTACGCAGTATTTT. It encodes CASSQDGGSGVTQYF.

The table lists this clone with a few counts. V and J are TRBV30 and TRBJ2-7, with D possibly TRBD1 on 5 matching bases. Trimming pared 4 bases from V and 0 bases from J, leaving 13 bases between. The CDR3 has 14 residues. Per the germline V gene, CDR1 is GTSNPN and CDR2 is SVGIG (reference sequence). The CDR3 sequence: CAWNPGMSSYEQYF. The CDR3, as DNA: TGTGCCTGGAACCCAGGGATGAGCTCCTACGAGCAGTACTTC. The whole variable domain, filled in from reference TRBV30 and TRBJ2-7, reads SQTIHQWPATLVQPVGSPLSLECTVEGTSNPNLYWYRQAAGRGLQLLFYSVGIGQISSEVPQNLSASRPQDRQFILSSKKLLLSDSGFYLCAWNPGMSSYEQYFGPGTRLTVT.